This TCR beta chain was observed in a study of T cell responses to AZD1222 COVID-19 vaccine. Study-level results: Only a handful of AZD1222 recipients were seropositive at baseline.

The CDR3 runs to 14 residues. Germline lookup yields CDR1 LGHDT and CDR2 YNNKEL (reference sequence). V dropped 4 bases and J dropped 6; count of bases not matched to a gene: 5. Remarks on this clone: The antigen remains unidentified.

The assay was immunoSEQ multiplex PCR, and TCRdb's table has in-frame clones only and misses some. The sample shows approximately 140,000 clones, approximately 90% of them seen only once. The rearrangement joins TRBV3-1 (or the pseudogene TRBV3-2) to TRBJ2-3; 9 nucleotides agree with TRBD2. This sample comprised peripheral blood, obtained 28 days after the second AZD1222 dose. The receptor was derived from an adult who received the AZD1222 COVID-19 vaccine. Written as DNA, the CDR3 is TGTGCCAGCAGCCTGGGACTAGCCGGGGATACGCAGTATTTT. As protein: CASSLGLAGDTQYF.